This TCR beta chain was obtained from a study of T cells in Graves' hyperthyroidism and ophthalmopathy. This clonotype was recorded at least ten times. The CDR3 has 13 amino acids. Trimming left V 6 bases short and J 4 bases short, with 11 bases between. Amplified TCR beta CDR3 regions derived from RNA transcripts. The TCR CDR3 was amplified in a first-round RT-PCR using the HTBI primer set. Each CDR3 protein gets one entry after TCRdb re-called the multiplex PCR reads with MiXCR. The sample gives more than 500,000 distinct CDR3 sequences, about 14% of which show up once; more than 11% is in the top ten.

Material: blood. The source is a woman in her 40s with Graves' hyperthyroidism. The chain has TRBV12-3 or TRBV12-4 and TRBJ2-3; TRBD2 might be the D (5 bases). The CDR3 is CASRTSGADTQYF. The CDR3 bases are TGTGCCAGCAGAACATCCGGGGCAGATACGCAGTATTTT.